This T cell receptor (beta chain) originates from a study of cytomegalovirus exposure and HLA in healthy donors. Study-level findings and limits: HLA alleles showed associations with about 15,000 TCR beta sequences in a later analysis, at a 0.05 false discovery rate. A later examination showed that TCR association rates differed by HLA locus, with DRB1 most and HLA-C fewest.

The primer mix had 60 Vbeta and 13 Jbeta primers. The protocol was immunoSEQ multiplex PCR, while the TCRdb copy is restricted to in-frame clones and leaves out a portion. This sample carries 65,000 to 95,000 clones, around 80% of them seen once, and the ten largest clones take around 2.6%. The CDR3 length is 14 residues. CDR1 and CDR2 from the germline V gene are MDHEN and SYDVKM. With 9 bases clipped from V and 6 bases from J, the junction kept 7 bases outside the gene matches. On this clone itself: Its antigen is not known.

Sequenced: PBMCs. This sequence originates from a male donor in good health and CMV-seropositive. The chain employs TRBV28 and TRBJ2-1; 11 bases align to TRBD2. The CDR3 loop reads CASPPSGRSNEQFF. DNA of the CDR3: TGTGCCAGTCCGCCTAGCGGGAGGTCCAATGAGCAGTTCTTC.